These 10 T cell receptor beta chains share one sample of origin, sequenced in a study of shared clonotypes between healthy human individuals. TCRdb's copy holds only in-frame clones and misses some; the assay was immunoSEQ multiplex PCR. Of a few million clones in the sample, around 92% were seen once. Sequencing input: naive CD4+ T cells from PBMCs. Specified subset: CD45RA+ positively selected. Receptors originate from a man between 18 and 35 years old in good health. Some clones in this sample may be carry-over from other donors' samples.

CDR3 protein: CASAILPRTVHQPQHF. In nucleotides, the CDR3 is TGTGCCAGTGCCATACTCCCTCGAACAGTCCATCAGCCCCAGCATTTT. The chain recombines TRBV19 with TRBJ1-5; D gene ambiguous. The V and J ends lost 8 bases and 5 bases respectively, with 22 bases between them. The CDR3 loop spans 16 amino acids. The germline gives CDR1 LNHDA, CDR2 SQIVND (reference sequence).

The chain links TRBV4-1 to TRBJ1-1, with D unresolved. The CDR3 runs 13 residues. Trimming cost V 0 bases and J 8 bases, with 10 bases left between them. Germline CDR1 is MGHRA and CDR2 is YSYEKL. The CDR3 protein is CASSQDFQLEAFF. The CDR3 DNA follows: TGCGCCAGCAGCCAAGATTTTCAGCTAGAAGCTTTCTTT.

The J gene is TRBJ1-5, the V gene TRBV27; D ambiguous. Germline CDR1 and CDR2: MNHEY and SMNVEV (reference sequence). V was shortened by 3 bases and J by 2 bases, with 11 bases between the two germline ends. There are 15 residues in the CDR3. The CDR3 region is CASSLMAAGNQPQHF. The CDR3 DNA reads TGTGCCAGCAGTTTGATGGCGGCAGGCAATCAGCCCCAGCATTTT.

With respect to this clone: Other DNA sequences of this sample code for an identical CDR3. The chain's CDR3 is CASSLTGGQPQHF. For the CDR3, the DNA is TGTGCCAGCAGCTTAACAGGGGGCCAGCCCCAGCATTTT. The V gene is TRBV7-3, the J gene TRBJ1-5; TRBD1 matches at 7 bases. V was clipped by 0 bases and J by 7 bases; unmatched bases: 0. The length of the CDR3 is 13 residues. CDR1 SGHTA and CDR2 FQGTGA come from the germline V gene.

The chain joins TRBV7-9 to TRBJ1-2; TRBD1 aligns across 10 bases. The junction had 11 bases not matched to a gene; V was cut back by 5 bases and J by 8 bases. The CDR3 totals 15 residues. CDR1 and CDR2 from the germline V gene are SEHNR and FQNEAQ (reference sequence). The CDR3 here is CASSIPDRGPGGYTF. The CDR3 bases are TGTGCCAGCAGCATCCCTGACAGGGGGCCGGGAGGCTACACCTTC.

This clone was seen only once. V and J are TRBV9 and TRBJ1-4, with D uncertain. The CDR3 loop spans 15 amino acids. Trimming took 3 bases from V and 0 from J, leaving 9 bases between them. Germline loops: CDR1 SGDLS, CDR2 YYNGEE. CDR3 DNA sequence: TGTGCCAGCAGCGGAGCGCCCGCAACTAATGAAAAACTGTTTTTT. It specifies CASSGAPATNEKLFF. Complete variable domain (other parts from reference TRBV9 and TRBJ1-4): DSGVTQTPKHLITATGQRVTLRCSPRSGDLSVYWYQQSLDQGLQFLIQYYNGEERAKGNILERFSAQQFPDLHSELNLSSLELGDSALYFCASSGAPATNEKLFFGSGTQLSVL.

As to this clone: Other nucleotide sequences from this sample produce the same CDR3. The chain couples TRBV7-2 to TRBJ2-1; TRBD2 agrees at 7 bases. Trimming took 1 base from V and 2 from J; bases not matched to a gene: 2. Germline CDR1 reads SGHTA; CDR2 reads FQGNSA. The CDR3 runs to 15 residues. The CDR3 region is CASSLGLAAYNEQFF. The CDR3, as DNA: TGTGCCAGCAGCTTAGGACTAGCAGCCTACAATGAGCAGTTCTTC.

This chain links TRBV21-1 with TRBJ2-7. TRBV21-1 is shown as a pseudogene. This CDR3 has 15 amino acids. The CDR3, as DNA: TGTGCCAGCAGCAATTGTCCGGGGGCTCGCTACGAGCAGTACTTC. Translated, it gives CASSNCPGARYEQYF.

The chain carries TRBV4-1 and TRBJ2-5; D is possibly TRBD1 or TRBD2 (5 bases each). There are 18 residues in the CDR3. V dropped 2 bases and J dropped 0 bases, with 19 bases sitting between them. The germline gives CDR1 MGHRA, CDR2 YSYEKL. The CDR3 loop is CASSQPSKRTKYQETQYF. For the CDR3, the DNA is TGCGCCAGCAGCCAACCGTCAAAGCGGACAAAGTACCAAGAGACCCAGTACTTC.

J is TRBJ2-5 and V is TRBV29-1, with 13 bases matching TRBD2. The CDR3 length is 16 residues. Trimming removed 4 bases from V and 4 bases from J; junction bases left unmatched: 9. CDR1 is SQVTM, CDR2 ANQGSEA, per germline. CDR3 sequence reads: CSVGTSGSMRGETQYF. For the CDR3, the DNA is TGCAGCGTTGGGACTAGCGGGAGTATGAGGGGAGAGACCCAGTACTTC. Supplemented by reference TRBV29-1 and TRBJ2-5, the full variable domain reads SAVISQKPSRDICQRGTSLTIQCQVDSQVTMMFWYRQQPGQSLTLIATANQGSEATYESGFVIDKFPISRPNLTFSTLTVSNMSPEDSSIYLCSVGTSGSMRGETQYFGPGTRLLVL.